This T cell receptor (beta chain) was recovered during a study of T cells in localized non-small cell lung cancer. General study points: A median around 57 of the top 100 tumor clones appeared in adjacent lung.

About this clone itself: Its antigen is not identified.

Produced via immunoSEQ multiplex PCR; TCRdb's table is partial and in-frame only. This sample yields approximately 61,000 clones, of which roughly 88% are seen a single time; about 4.8% belongs to the top ten. Here the sequenced sample was peripheral blood, taken before any cancer treatment. The sequence derives from a woman aged 35 to 69 with stage I lung adenocarcinoma.

The CDR3: CASGQGPNYGYTF. CDR3 nucleotide sequence: TGTGCCAGCGGACAGGGCCCTAACTATGGCTACACCTTC. This chain connects TRBV5-6 to TRBJ1-2, with 8 bases fitting TRBD1. V gave up 7 bases and J gave up 0 bases; unmatched junction bases: 2. The CDR3 sequence is 13 residues long. The germline V gene encodes CDR1 SGHDT and CDR2 YYEEEE.